The present T cell receptor (beta chain) was sequenced within a study of shared clonotypes between healthy human individuals. Study-wide points: Sorted-subset sequencing, rarefaction showed, was incomplete despite large depth. It was anticipated that sequencing depth would influence how many clonotypes donors shared.

CD8 memory was a combination that joined CD45RO+ cells with CCR7-negative CD45RA+ TemRA cells. The CDR3 spans 15 residues. Germline CDR1 MNHNY, CDR2 SVGAGI (reference sequence). V was shortened by 0 bases and J by 6 bases, with 14 bases between the two germline ends. Sequencing was performed with immunoSEQ multiplex PCR; in TCRdb, only in-frame clones are kept and a portion is missing. The sample holds fewer than 850,000 clones, about 92% seen once. Concerning this clone itself: Its matching antigen is unknown.

This clonotype originated in a man younger than 35 in good health. Some clones in this sample may be carry-over from other donors' samples. The sample was memory CD8+ T cells from PBMCs. The subset was: CD45RO+ cells pooled with CCR7-negative TemRA cells. V is TRBV6-6 and J is TRBJ1-2; D unresolved. The CDR3 DNA reads as TGTGCCAGCAGTTACTCTCCGGGTGGGGAAGATGGCTACACCTTC. Translated, it gives CASSYSPGGEDGYTF.